The rows below give T cell receptor beta chains drawn from one sample of a study of siplizumab effects on memory and regulatory T cells. Profiling relied on immunoSEQ multiplex PCR, and the TCRdb table lists in-frame clones only, not all of them. The sample has tens of thousands of clones; approximately 93% are singletons. The sample comprised CD8+ T cells sorted from blood. The receptors here all came from a human donor in good health. CDR3s include the opening cysteine and the closing phenylalanine or tryptophan. Each record gives: J gene, D gene, V gene, CDR3 protein. D genes are given only for firm matches.

>TRBJ1-1|.|TRBV7-2
CASSLGYSRWAFF
>TRBJ1-1|.|TRBV7-2
CASSLLYEGTEAFF
>TRBJ2-6|.|TRBV6-6
CASSYVMNVLTF
>TRBJ2-7|.|TRBV7-6
CASSPSSGTGSYEQYF
>TRBJ2-7|.|TRBV7-9
CASSLEGEEGEQYF
>TRBJ2-7|.|TRBV5-8
CASSLAAGTYEQYF
>TRBJ2-5|TRBD2|TRBV7-9
CASSSAGVSMGETQYF
>TRBJ2-1|.|TRBV27
CASSSPNGYNEQFF
>TRBJ2-7|.|TRBV6-1
CASTQRQYSHEQYF
>TRBJ2-7|TRBD2|TRBV7-9
CASSRTSGGASVEQYF
>TRBJ2-1|TRBD1|TRBV7-9
CATSPAMAGQVKQFF
>TRBJ2-7|.|TRBV27
CASRAVPRGVYEQYF
>TRBJ2-5|TRBD2|TRBV7-9
CASSQALAGTPREGDQYF
>TRBJ2-7|TRBD2|TRBV7-8
CASTFDPDSGRSSYEQYF
>TRBJ2-7|.|TRBV30
CAWSVAGDISYEQYF